The 18 T cell receptor beta chains below were found in one sample sequenced in a study of T cell responses to AZD1222 COVID-19 vaccine. Repertoires were generated with immunoSEQ multiplex PCR, while TCRdb's copy carries only in-frame clones and drops some. This table has more than 120,000 clones, around 93% appearing once. The starting material was peripheral blood, obtained on day 0 of AZD1222 vaccination. The origin of the receptors is an adult in good health.

J is TRBJ1-1 and V is TRBV6-6, with D maybe TRBD1 (6 bases). The germline V gene encodes CDR1 MNHNY and CDR2 SVGAGI (reference sequence). This CDR3 contains 14 residues. Trimming took off 6 bases at V and 4 bases at J, with 15 bases between the two ends. In nucleotides, the CDR3 is TGTGCCAGCAGCCAGGGGCCCGTGGGCACTGAAGCTTTCTTT. This codes for CASSQGPVGTEAFF.

The CDR3: CASSFMGAEPQHF. The CDR3 region has the DNA TGTGCCAGCAGCTTCATGGGGGCCGAGCCCCAGCATTTT. The chain has TRBV7-2 and TRBJ1-5, with D perhaps TRBD1 (6 bases). The ends were cut back, 3 bases at V and 8 bases at J, with 11 bases in the middle. The CDR3 contains 13 residues. The V gene's germline CDR1 is SGHTA and CDR2 FQGNSA.

The chain carries TRBV12-3 or TRBV12-4 and TRBJ2-1; 7 bases line up with TRBD2. The J segment lost 11 bases and the V segment lost 0 bases, leaving 4 bases of the junction unmatched. The CDR3 spans 13 residues. The CDR3 nucleotides are TGTGCCAGCAGTTTAGCGGATAGCGGGCAGCAGTTCTTC. This encodes CASSLADSGQQFF.

The V gene is TRBV9, the J gene TRBJ2-1, with 9 nucleotides matching TRBD2. The CDR3 is made up of 19 amino acids. With 0 bases clipped from V and 0 bases from J, the junction kept 10 bases outside the gene matches. The germline V gene encodes CDR1 SGDLS and CDR2 YYNGEE. CDR3 in amino acids: CASSVEGGTSFSSYNEQFF. For the CDR3, the DNA is TGTGCCAGCAGCGTAGAGGGGGGGACTAGCTTCAGCTCCTACAATGAGCAGTTCTTC.

This clone occurred once. The chain recombines TRBV10-3 with TRBJ2-7; 12 bases fit TRBD2. Germline V gene lookup returns CDR1 ENHRY and CDR2 SYGVKD. The CDR3 sequence is 17 residues long. V lost 10 bases and J lost 2; bases outside the gene matches: 15. For the CDR3, the DNA is TGTGCCAGTTCGGGGACTAGCGGGCTTCCCTCCACCTACGAGCAGTACTTC. Its protein is CASSGTSGLPSTYEQYF.

The chain recombines TRBV3-1 (or the pseudogene TRBV3-2) with TRBJ2-1; tentatively, D is TRBD2 (6 bases). Trimming took 4 bases from V and 7 from J, leaving 20 bases between them. The CDR3 length is 16 residues. Germline values: CDR1 LGHDT, CDR2 YNNKEL (reference sequence). DNA for the CDR3: TGTGCCAGCAGCCCCGGGGGTCCCTCCCCCACAAATGAGCAGTTCTTC. This sequence encodes CASSPGGPSPTNEQFF.

This chain joins TRBV2 and TRBJ2-7; 7 bases line up with TRBD1. Germline lookup yields CDR1 SNHLY and CDR2 FYNNEI. Losses at the gene ends were 5 bases for V and 8 bases for J; bases not matched to a gene: 9. The CDR3 spans 13 residues. The CDR3 sequence: CASSIYNRGQQYF. In DNA form, the CDR3 reads TGTGCCAGCAGTATATATAACAGGGGACAGCAGTACTTC. Drawing the rest from reference TRBV2 and TRBJ2-7, the complete variable domain is EPEVTQTPSHQVTQMGQEVILRCVPISNHLYFYWYRQILGQKVEFLVSFYNNEISEKSEIFDDQFSVERPDGSNFTLKIRSTKLEDSAMYFCASSIYNRGQQYFGPGTRLTVT.

The chain has TRBV4-3 and TRBJ2-2; perhaps TRBD2 as D (7 bases). Germline CDR1 and CDR2: LGHNA and YSLEER. This CDR3 is 16 amino acids long. Deletions cut 0 bases from V and 3 bases from J, with 11 bases between. The CDR3 region has the DNA TGCGCCAGCAGCCAAGAGGCGGGGGCGGACACCGGGGAGCTGTTTTTT. Translation: CASSQEAGADTGELFF.

DNA of the CDR3: TGTGCCAGCAGTTCGGGACTCCGCGATGAGCAGTTCTTC. This codes for CASSSGLRDEQFF. This sequence joins TRBV12-3 or TRBV12-4 and TRBJ2-1; weak D call: TRBD2 (6 bases). CDR3 length: 13 residues. Trimming removed 4 bases at V and 8 bases at J, with 12 bases between.

The V gene is TRBV2, the J gene TRBJ2-3; D is unclear. Germline CDR1 and CDR2: SNHLY and FYNNEI. The CDR3 runs 14 residues. V lost 1 base to trimming and J lost 10 bases, with 15 bases between them. CDR3 sequence reads: CASSEDSEPRPQYF. CDR3 coding DNA: TGTGCCAGCAGTGAAGACTCCGAACCCAGGCCGCAGTATTTT.

The V and J genes are TRBV3-1 (or the pseudogene TRBV3-2) and TRBJ1-2; D is possibly TRBD1 (6 bases). There are 14 residues in the CDR3. Germline CDR1 is LGHDT and CDR2 is YNNKEL (reference sequence). Trimming left V 0 bases short and J 7 bases short, with 12 bases between. In DNA, the CDR3 is TGTGCCAGCAGCCAAGAGGGGGCGCGAGGTGGCTACACCTTC. Translating gives CASSQEGARGGYTF.

This clone was recorded once. CDR3 sequence (DNA): TGTGCCAGCAGCTTAACGAGGGCTAAAGAGACCCAGTACTTC. This gives the protein CASSLTRAKETQYF. The chain carries TRBV7-3 and TRBJ2-5; tentatively, D is TRBD2 (5 bases). CDR1 is SGHTA and CDR2 is FQGTGA in the germline V gene. Trimming shortened V by 0 bases and J by 3 bases, and 8 bases separated the two germline ends. This CDR3 spans 14 amino acids.

The chain joins TRBV18 to TRBJ1-1; D is unclear. The V end lost 6 bases, the J end lost 7 bases, and 9 bases lay between the germline ends. The CDR3 is made up of 11 amino acids. Germline loops: CDR1 KGHSH, CDR2 LQKENI. The CDR3 coding sequence is TGTGCCAGCTCGCAGGACCTTGAAGCTTTCTTT. Its protein is CASSQDLEAFF.

The V and J genes are TRBV3-1 (or the pseudogene TRBV3-2) and TRBJ2-7; the D is unclear. The CDR3 length is 16 residues. Germline V gene sequence: CDR1 LGHDT, CDR2 YNNKEL (reference sequence). V lost 1 base and J lost 0, with 13 bases in between. CDR3 sequence: CASSQAGASYSYEQYF. The CDR3 nucleotides are TGTGCCAGCAGCCAAGCTGGCGCCAGTTACTCCTACGAGCAGTACTTC.

V and J are TRBV7-8 and TRBJ1-5; 11 nucleotides align to TRBD1. The CDR3 loop spans 16 amino acids. Germline V gene sequence: CDR1 SGHVS, CDR2 FQNEAQ. Trimming at V came to 3 bases and at J to 4 bases, leaving 5 bases not matched to a gene. CDR3 sequence (DNA): TGTGCCAGCAGCTTTCTAGGACAGGGGGCGAATCAGCCCCAGCATTTT. Residues: CASSFLGQGANQPQHF.

The chain joins TRBV7-2 to TRBJ2-3; tentative D call: TRBD2 (6 bases). V lost 3 bases and J lost 3, with 13 bases in between. The CDR3 length is 15 residues. Per the germline V gene, CDR1 is SGHTA and CDR2 is FQGNSA. DNA for the CDR3: TGTGCCAGCAGCTTCGGTGGGGGGATGACAGATACGCAGTATTTT. Protein: CASSFGGGMTDTQYF.

The CDR3 loop reads CSVRTISSYEQYF. The CDR3 DNA reads as TGCAGCGTCCGCACGATTAGCTCCTACGAGCAGTACTTC. The chain carries TRBV29-1 and TRBJ2-7, with D unresolved. V was shortened by 6 bases and J by 0 bases, with 12 bases between the two germline ends. The CDR3 loop spans 13 amino acids. The V gene's germline CDR1 is SQVTM and CDR2 ANQGSEA.

This chain joins TRBV5-1 and TRBJ1-1; D gene uncertain. V was cut by 0 bases and J by 4 bases, with 10 bases left in between. CDR1 is SGHRS, CDR2 YFSETQ, per germline. This CDR3 contains 14 residues. CDR3 DNA: TGCGCCAGCAGCTTGGGGACTGGGAGCACTGAAGCTTTCTTT. Amino acids: CASSLGTGSTEAFF.